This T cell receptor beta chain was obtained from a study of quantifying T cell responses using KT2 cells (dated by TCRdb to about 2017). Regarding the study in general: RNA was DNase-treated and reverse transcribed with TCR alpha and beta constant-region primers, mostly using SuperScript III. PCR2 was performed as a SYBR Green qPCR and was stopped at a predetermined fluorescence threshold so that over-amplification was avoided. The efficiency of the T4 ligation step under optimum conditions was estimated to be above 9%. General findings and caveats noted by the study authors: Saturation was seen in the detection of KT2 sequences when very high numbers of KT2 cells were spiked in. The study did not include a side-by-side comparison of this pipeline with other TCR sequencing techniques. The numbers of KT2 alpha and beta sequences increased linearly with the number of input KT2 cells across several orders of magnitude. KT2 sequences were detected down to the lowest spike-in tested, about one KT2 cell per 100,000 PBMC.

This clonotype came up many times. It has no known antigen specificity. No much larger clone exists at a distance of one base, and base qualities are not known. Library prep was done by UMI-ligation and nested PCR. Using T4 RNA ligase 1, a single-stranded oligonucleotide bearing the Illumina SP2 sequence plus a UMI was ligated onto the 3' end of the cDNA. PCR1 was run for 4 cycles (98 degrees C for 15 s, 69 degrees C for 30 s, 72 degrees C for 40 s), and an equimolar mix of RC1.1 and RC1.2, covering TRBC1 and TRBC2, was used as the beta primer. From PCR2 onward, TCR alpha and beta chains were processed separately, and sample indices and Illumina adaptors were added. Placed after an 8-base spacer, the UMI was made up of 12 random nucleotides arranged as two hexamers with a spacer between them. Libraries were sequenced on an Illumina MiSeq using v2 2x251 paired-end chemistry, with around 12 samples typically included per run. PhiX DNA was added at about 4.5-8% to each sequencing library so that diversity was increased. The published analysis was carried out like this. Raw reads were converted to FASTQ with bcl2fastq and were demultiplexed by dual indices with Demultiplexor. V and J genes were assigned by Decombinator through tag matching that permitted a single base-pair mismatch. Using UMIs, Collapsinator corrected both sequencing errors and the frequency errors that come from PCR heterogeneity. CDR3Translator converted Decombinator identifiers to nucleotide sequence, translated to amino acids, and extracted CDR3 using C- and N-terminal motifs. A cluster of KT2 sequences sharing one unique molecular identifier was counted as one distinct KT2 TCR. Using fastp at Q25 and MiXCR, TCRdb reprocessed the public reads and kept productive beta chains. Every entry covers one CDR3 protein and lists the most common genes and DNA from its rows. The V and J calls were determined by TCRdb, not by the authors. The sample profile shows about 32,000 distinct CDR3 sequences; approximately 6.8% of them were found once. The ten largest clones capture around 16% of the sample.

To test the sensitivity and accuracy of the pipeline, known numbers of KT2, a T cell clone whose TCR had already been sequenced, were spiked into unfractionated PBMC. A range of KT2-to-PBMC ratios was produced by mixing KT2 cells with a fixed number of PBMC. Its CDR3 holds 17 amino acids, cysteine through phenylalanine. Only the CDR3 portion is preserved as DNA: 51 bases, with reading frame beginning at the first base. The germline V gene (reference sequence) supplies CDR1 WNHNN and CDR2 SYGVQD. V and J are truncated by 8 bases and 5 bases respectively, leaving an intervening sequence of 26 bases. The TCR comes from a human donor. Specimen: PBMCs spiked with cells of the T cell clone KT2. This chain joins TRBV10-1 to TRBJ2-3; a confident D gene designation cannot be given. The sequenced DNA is TGCGCCAGCCACTCCCTGAGGAGCTCCACGTGTAGAGATACGCAGTATTTT. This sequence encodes CASHSLRSSTCRDTQYF.